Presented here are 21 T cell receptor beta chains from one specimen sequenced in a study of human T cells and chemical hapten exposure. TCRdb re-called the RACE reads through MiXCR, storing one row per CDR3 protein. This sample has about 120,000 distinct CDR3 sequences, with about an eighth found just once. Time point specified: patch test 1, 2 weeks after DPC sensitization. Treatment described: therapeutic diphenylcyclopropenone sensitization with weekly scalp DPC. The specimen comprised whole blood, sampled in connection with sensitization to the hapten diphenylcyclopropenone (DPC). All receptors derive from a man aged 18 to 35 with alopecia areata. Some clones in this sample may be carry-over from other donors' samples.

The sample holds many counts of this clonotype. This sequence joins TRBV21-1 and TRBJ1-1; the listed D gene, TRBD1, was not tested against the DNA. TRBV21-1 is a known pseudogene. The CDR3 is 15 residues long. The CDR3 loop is CASSKDRKSNTEAFF. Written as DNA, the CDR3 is TGTGCCAGCAGCAAAGACAGGAAATCGAACACTGAAGCTTTCTTT.

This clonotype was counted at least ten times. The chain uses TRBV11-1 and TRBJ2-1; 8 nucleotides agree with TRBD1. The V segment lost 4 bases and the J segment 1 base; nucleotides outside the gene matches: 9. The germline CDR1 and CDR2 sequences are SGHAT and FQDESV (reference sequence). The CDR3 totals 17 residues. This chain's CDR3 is CASSYSRQGSSYNEQFF. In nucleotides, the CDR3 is TGTGCCAGCAGCTACTCCAGACAGGGGTCTTCCTACAATGAGCAGTTCTTC.

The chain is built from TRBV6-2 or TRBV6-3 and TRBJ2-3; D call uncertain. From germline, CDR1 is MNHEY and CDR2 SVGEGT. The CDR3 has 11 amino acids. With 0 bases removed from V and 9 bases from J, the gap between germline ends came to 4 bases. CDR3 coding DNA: TGTGCCAGCAGTTACTCCGACACGCAGTATTTT. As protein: CASSYSDTQYF.

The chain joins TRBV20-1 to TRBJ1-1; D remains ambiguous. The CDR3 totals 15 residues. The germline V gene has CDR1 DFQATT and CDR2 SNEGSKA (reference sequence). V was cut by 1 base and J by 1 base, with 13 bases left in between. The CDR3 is CSARVKPYANTEAFF. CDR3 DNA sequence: TGCAGTGCTAGAGTAAAGCCATATGCGAACACTGAAGCTTTCTTT.

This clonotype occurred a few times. CDR3 nucleotides: TGTGCCAGCAGTGGGTACGGGGAGCTGTTTTTT. Its protein product is CASSGYGELFF. V gene TRBV21-1 combines with J gene TRBJ2-2. TRBV21-1 is termed a pseudogene. The CDR3 totals 11 residues.

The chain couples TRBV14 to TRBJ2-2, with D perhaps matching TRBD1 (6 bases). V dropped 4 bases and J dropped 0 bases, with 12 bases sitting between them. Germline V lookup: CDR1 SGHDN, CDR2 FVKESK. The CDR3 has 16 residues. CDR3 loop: CASSPRSGANTGELFF. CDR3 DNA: TGTGCCAGCAGCCCAAGGTCAGGGGCGAACACCGGGGAGCTGTTTTTT.

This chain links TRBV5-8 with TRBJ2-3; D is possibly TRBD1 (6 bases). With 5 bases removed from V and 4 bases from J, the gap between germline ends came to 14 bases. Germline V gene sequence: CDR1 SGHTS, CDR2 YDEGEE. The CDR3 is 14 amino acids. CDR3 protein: CASRLRGGADTQYF. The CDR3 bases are TGTGCCAGCAGATTACGTGGGGGCGCAGATACGCAGTATTTT.

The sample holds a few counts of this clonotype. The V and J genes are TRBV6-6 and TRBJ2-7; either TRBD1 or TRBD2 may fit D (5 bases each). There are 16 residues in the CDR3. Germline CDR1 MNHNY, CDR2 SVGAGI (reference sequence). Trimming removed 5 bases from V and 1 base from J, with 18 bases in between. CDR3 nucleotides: TGTGCCAGCAGTCCTCGAGAAGGGACCATTTCCTACGAGCAGTACTTC. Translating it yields CASSPREGTISYEQYF.

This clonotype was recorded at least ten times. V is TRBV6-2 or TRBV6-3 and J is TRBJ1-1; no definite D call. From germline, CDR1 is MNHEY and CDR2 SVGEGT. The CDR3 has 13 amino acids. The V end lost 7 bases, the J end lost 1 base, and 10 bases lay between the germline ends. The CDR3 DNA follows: TGTGCCAGCAACCCTACAGCGAACACTGAAGCTTTCTTT. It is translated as CASNPTANTEAFF.

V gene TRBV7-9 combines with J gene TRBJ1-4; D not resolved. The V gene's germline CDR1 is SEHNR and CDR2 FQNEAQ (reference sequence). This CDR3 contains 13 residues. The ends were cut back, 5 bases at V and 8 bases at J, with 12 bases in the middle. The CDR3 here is CASSPQREEKLFF. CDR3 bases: TGTGCCAGCAGCCCGCAACGGGAGGAAAAACTGTTTTTT. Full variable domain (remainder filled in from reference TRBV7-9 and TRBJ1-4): DTGVSQNPRHKITKRGQNVTFRCDPISEHNRLYWYRQTLGQGPEFLTYFQNEAQLEKSRLLSDRFSAERPKGSFSTLEIQRTEQGDSAMYLCASSPQREEKLFFGSGTQLSVL.

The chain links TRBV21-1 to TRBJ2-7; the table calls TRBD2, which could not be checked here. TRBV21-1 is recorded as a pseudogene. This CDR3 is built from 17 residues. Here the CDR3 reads CASSNGNGPKSPYEQYF. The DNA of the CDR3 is TGTGCCAGCAGCAATGGGAACGGGCCCAAATCCCCCTACGAGCAGTACTTC.

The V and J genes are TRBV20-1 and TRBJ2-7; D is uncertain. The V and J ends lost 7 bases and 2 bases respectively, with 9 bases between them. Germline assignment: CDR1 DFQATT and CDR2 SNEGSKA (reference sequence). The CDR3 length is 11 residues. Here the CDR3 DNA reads TGCAGTGGGGCGAGTCCCTACGAGCAGTACTTC. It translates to CSGASPYEQYF.

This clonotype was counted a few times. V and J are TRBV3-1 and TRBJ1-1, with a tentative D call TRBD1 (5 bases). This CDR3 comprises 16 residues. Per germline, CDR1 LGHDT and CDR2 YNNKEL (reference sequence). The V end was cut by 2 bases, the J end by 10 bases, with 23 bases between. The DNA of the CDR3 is TGTGCCAGCAGCCAACGCTATGCCAGGGAAAAAACGGGAGCTTTCTTT. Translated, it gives CASSQRYAREKTGAFF. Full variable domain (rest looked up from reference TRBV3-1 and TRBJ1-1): DTAVSQTPKYLVTQMGNDKSIKCEQNLGHDTMYWYKQDSKKFLKIMFSYNNKELIINETVPNRFSPKSPDKAHLNLHINSLELGDSAVYFCASSQRYAREKTGAFFGQGTRLTVV.

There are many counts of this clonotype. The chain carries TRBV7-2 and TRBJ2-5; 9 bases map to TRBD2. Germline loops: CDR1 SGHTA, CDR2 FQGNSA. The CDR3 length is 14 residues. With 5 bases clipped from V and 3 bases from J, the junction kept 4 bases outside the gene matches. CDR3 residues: CASSPGTSKETQYF. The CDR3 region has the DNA TGTGCCAGCAGCCCCGGGACTAGCAAAGAGACCCAGTACTTC.

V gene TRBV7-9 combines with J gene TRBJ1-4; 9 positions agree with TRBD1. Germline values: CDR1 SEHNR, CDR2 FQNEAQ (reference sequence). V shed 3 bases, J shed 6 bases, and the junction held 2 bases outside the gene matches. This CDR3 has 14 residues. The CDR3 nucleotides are TGTGCCAGCAGCTTCGGGACAGGGTATGAAAAACTGTTTTTT. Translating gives CASSFGTGYEKLFF.

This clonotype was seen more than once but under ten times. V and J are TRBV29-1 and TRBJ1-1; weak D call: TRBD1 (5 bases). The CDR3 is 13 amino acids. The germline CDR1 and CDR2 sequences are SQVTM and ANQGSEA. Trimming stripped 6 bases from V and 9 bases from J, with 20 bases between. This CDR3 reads CSVGGRPYLQAFF. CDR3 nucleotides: TGCAGCGTCGGGGGACGGCCCTACCTACAAGCTTTCTTT.

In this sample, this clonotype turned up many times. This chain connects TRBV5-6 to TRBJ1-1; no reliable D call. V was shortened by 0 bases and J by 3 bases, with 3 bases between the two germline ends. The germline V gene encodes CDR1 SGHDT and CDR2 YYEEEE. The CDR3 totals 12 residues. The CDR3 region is CASSLADTEAFF. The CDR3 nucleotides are TGTGCCAGCAGCTTGGCCGACACTGAAGCTTTCTTT. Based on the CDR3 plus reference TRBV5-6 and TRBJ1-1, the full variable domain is DAGVTQSPTHLIKTRGQQVTLRCSPKSGHDTVSWYQQALGQGPQFIFQYYEEEERQRGNFPDRFSGHQFPNYSSELNVNALLLGDSALYLCASSLADTEAFFGQGTRLTVV.

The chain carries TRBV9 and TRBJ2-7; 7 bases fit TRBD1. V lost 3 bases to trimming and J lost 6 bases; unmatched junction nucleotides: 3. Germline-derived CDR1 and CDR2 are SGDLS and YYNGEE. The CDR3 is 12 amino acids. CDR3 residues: CASSEGQSEQYF. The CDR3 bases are TGTGCCAGCAGCGAGGGACAGTCCGAGCAGTACTTC.

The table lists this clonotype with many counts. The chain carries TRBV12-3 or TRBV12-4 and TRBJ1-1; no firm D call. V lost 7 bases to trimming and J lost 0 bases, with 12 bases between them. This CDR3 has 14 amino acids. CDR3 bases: TGTGCCAGCACGCCCTTTGGCATGAACACTGAAGCTTTCTTT. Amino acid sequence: CASTPFGMNTEAFF.

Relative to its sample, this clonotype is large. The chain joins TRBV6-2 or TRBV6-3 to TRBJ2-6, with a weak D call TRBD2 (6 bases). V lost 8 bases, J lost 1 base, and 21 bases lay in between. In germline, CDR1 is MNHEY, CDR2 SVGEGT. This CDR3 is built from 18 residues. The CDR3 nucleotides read TGTGCCAGCGGAATCCCTCCGGGAGTTTATTCTGGGGCCAACGTCCTGACTTTC. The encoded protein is CASGIPPGVYSGANVLTF.

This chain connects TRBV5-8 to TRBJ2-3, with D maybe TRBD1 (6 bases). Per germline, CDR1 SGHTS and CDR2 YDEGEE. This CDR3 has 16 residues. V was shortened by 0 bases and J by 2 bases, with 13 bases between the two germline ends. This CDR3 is CASSLDRVGFTDTQYF. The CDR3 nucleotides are TGTGCCAGCAGCTTGGACAGGGTGGGCTTCACAGATACGCAGTATTTT.